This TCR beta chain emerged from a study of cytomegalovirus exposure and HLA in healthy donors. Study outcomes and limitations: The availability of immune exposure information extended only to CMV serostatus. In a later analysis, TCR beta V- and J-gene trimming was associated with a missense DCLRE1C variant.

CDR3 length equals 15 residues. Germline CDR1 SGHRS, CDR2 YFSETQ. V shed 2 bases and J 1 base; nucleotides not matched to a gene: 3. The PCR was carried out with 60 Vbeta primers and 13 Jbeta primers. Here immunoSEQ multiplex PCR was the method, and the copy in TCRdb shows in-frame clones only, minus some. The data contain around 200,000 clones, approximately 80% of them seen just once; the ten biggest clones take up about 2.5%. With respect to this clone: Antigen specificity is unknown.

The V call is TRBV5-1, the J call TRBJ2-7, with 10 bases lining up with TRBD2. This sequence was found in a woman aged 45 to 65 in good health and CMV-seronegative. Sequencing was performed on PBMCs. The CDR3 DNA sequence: TGCGCCAGCAGCTTAAGCGGGGGGGCATCCTACGAGCAGTACTTC. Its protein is CASSLSGGASYEQYF.